These 27 T cell receptor beta chains were sequenced from one sample in a study of blood T cell repertoires in COVID-19. Only in-frame clones appear in the TCRdb table, and some are missing; sequencing was by immunoSEQ multiplex PCR. The repertoire consists of about 72,000 clones, with about 90% occurring once and the leading ten covering less than 9.5%. The sequenced material came from peripheral blood. Receptor source: a human donor in a cohort sampled during active COVID-19.

This rearrangement joins TRBV7-9 to TRBJ2-1; 16 bases match TRBD2. With V trimmed by 4 bases and J by 2 bases, 5 bases remained unmatched. Germline V gene data show CDR1 as SEHNR and CDR2 as FQNEAQ (reference sequence). CDR3 length equals 18 residues. The CDR3: CASSSGLAGGRTYNEQFF. In DNA, the CDR3 is TGTGCCAGCAGCTCGGGACTAGCGGGGGGGCGGACCTACAATGAGCAGTTCTTC.

The sample holds one count of this clone. V is TRBV30 and J is TRBJ2-7, with 7 nucleotides matching TRBD2. Germline trimming cut 0 bases from V and 2 bases from J; bases unmatched to any gene: 4. The CDR3 length is 14 residues. The germline CDR1 and CDR2 sequences are GTSNPN and SVGIG (reference sequence). CDR3 DNA: TGTGCCTGGAGTGTACGAGCGGGGACCTACGAGCAGTACTTC. Its protein product is CAWSVRAGTYEQYF.

This chain joins TRBV7-8 and TRBJ2-7; D gene unclear. There are 15 residues in the CDR3. Trimming removed 1 base from V and 1 base from J, with 11 bases in between. Germline CDR1 is SGHVS and CDR2 is FQNEAQ. CDR3 sequence reads: CASSLGHTESYEQYF. The CDR3 DNA is TGTGCCAGCAGCTTAGGTCACACAGAATCCTACGAGCAGTACTTC.

This clone was recorded only once. The chain combines TRBV7-2 with TRBJ1-5; D possibly corresponds to TRBD1 (6 bases). Germline V gene lookup returns CDR1 SGHTA and CDR2 FQGNSA. V was pared by 2 bases and J by 0 bases, with 11 bases between. This CDR3 comprises 16 residues. The CDR3 DNA reads as TGTGCCAGCAGCTTAAGGGGGACCTATAGCAATCAGCCCCAGCATTTT. Translated, it gives CASSLRGTYSNQPQHF.

This chain uses TRBV2 with TRBJ2-7, with TRBD1 matching over 7 bases. CDR1 is SNHLY, CDR2 FYNNEI, per germline. V lost 6 bases, J lost 3 bases, and 8 bases stayed unmatched. This CDR3 has 14 residues. DNA of the CDR3: TGTGCCAGCAGCCTTTACAGGGGAAACTACGAGCAGTACTTC. Translation: CASSLYRGNYEQYF.

This clone is a singleton in its sample. V and J are TRBV5-6 and TRBJ2-2; 7 bases line up with TRBD2. CDR3 length equals 13 residues. Germline V lookup: CDR1 SGHDT, CDR2 YYEEEE. V lost 2 bases and J lost 5; bases outside the gene matches: 0. The CDR3 DNA follows: TGTGCCAGCAGCTTCGGGGGGACCGGGGAGCTGTTTTTT. It encodes CASSFGGTGELFF.

V is TRBV2 and J is TRBJ1-5; TRBD1 is a possible D gene (5 bases). V lost 5 bases and J 12 bases, leaving 26 bases between the germline ends. The length of the CDR3 is 16 residues. Germline-derived CDR1 and CDR2 are SNHLY and FYNNEI. Here the CDR3 reads CASSSRGGTAKYLQHF. DNA for the CDR3: TGTGCCAGCAGTTCAAGGGGAGGGACTGCCAAGTATCTCCAGCATTTT.

This sequence joins TRBV24-1 and TRBJ2-2; TRBD1 might be the D (6 bases). V lost 5 bases and J 1 base, leaving 7 bases between the germline ends. The CDR3 length is 14 residues. The germline CDR1 and CDR2 sequences are KGHDR and SFDVKD. CDR3 sequence (DNA): TGTGCCACCAGTGCACAGGGGAACACCGGGGAGCTGTTTTTT. As protein: CATSAQGNTGELFF.

J is TRBJ1-2 and V is TRBV5-1; 8 nucleotides agree with TRBD1. Trimming at V came to 4 bases and at J to 8 bases, leaving 13 bases not matched to a gene. The germline V gene has CDR1 SGHRS and CDR2 YFSETQ. The CDR3 has 15 amino acids. Here the CDR3 DNA reads TGCGCCAGCAGCGACGACAGGGGCGGTAATTCGGGCTACACCTTC. Amino acid sequence: CASSDDRGGNSGYTF. Full variable domain (remainder filled in from reference TRBV5-1 and TRBJ1-2): KAGVTQTPRYLIKTRGQQVTLSCSPISGHRSVSWYQQTPGQGLQFLFEYFSETQRNKGNFPGRFSGRQFSNSRSEMNVSTLELGDSALYLCASSDDRGGNSGYTFGSGTRLTVV.

The chain carries TRBV10-3 and TRBJ2-1, with a tentative D call TRBD1 (6 bases). This CDR3 region has 15 residues. V was trimmed by 0 bases and J by 8 bases, leaving 14 bases between them. Germline loops: CDR1 ENHRY, CDR2 SYGVKD. The CDR3 loop reads CAISESQGTRDEQFF. CDR3 in DNA: TGTGCCATCAGTGAGTCGCAGGGGACAAGAGATGAGCAGTTCTTC.

The chain employs TRBV3-1 (or the pseudogene TRBV3-2) and TRBJ2-5, with 10 bases identical to TRBD2. Per germline, CDR1 LGHDT and CDR2 YNNKEL (reference sequence). The CDR3 consists of 15 residues. Trimming at V came to 0 bases and at J to 3 bases, leaving 1 base not matched to a gene. The CDR3 sequence is CASSQDLAGEETQYF. The CDR3 region has the DNA TGTGCCAGCAGCCAAGATCTAGCGGGAGAAGAGACCCAGTACTTC.

The chain is built from TRBV29-1 and TRBJ1-1; the D is unclear. V was clipped by 1 base and J by 6 bases, with 6 bases between them. Germline-derived CDR1 and CDR2 are SQVTM and ANQGSEA. CDR3 length: 11 amino acids. CDR3 sequence (DNA): TGCAGCGTTGAAGGCGGGGCTGAAGCTTTCTTT. Amino acid sequence: CSVEGGAEAFF.

V is TRBV19 and J is TRBJ1-2; tentative D call: TRBD1 (5 bases). From germline, CDR1 is LNHDA and CDR2 SQIVND (reference sequence). The CDR3 length is 15 residues. Trimming left V 5 bases short and J 2 bases short, with 15 bases between. This CDR3 reads CASSSQGIKNYGYTF. The CDR3 bases are TGTGCCAGTAGTTCTCAGGGTATAAAGAACTATGGCTACACCTTC.

The genes are TRBV5-1 and TRBJ2-7; 8 positions match TRBD2. J was trimmed by 7 bases and V by 4 bases; bases with no gene match: 7. The CDR3 extends over 13 amino acids. The germline CDR1 and CDR2 sequences are SGHRS and YFSETQ. DNA of the CDR3: TGCGCCAGCAGCCGTAGCGGGAATACGGAGCAGTACTTC. Protein: CASSRSGNTEQYF. The full variable domain, rest sourced from reference TRBV5-1 and TRBJ2-7, is KAGVTQTPRYLIKTRGQQVTLSCSPISGHRSVSWYQQTPGQGLQFLFEYFSETQRNKGNFPGRFSGRQFSNSRSEMNVSTLELGDSALYLCASSRSGNTEQYFGPGTRLTVT.

This chain joins TRBV6-5 and TRBJ1-2, with D perhaps matching TRBD1 (5 bases). From germline, CDR1 is MNHEY and CDR2 SVGAGI. V was trimmed by 5 bases and J by 2 bases, leaving 9 bases between them. The CDR3 has 13 amino acids. CDR3 residues: CASSQTVNYGYTF. The DNA for the CDR3 is TGTGCCAGCAGTCAGACAGTAAACTATGGCTACACCTTC.

The rearrangement uses TRBV7-2 and TRBJ2-3; weak D call: TRBD1 (6 bases). V was cut by 5 bases and J by 0 bases, with 12 bases left in between. Germline V CDR1 and CDR2: SGHTA, FQGNSA. This CDR3 contains 15 residues. The DNA for the CDR3 is TGTGCCAGCAGCGAAAGGACAGCTAGCACAGATACGCAGTATTTT. It specifies CASSERTASTDTQYF. Full variable domain (outside the CDR3, taken from reference TRBV7-2 and TRBJ2-3): GAGVSQSPSNKVTEKGKDVELRCDPISGHTALYWYRQSLGQGLEFLIYFQGNSAPDKSGLPSDRFSAERTGGSVSTLTIQRTQQEDSAVYLCASSERTASTDTQYFGPGTRLTVL.

The rearrangement uses TRBV11-3 and TRBJ2-1, with 10 bases matching TRBD2. J was trimmed by 7 bases and V by 5 bases; bases with no gene match: 17. The CDR3 covers 18 residues. Germline CDR1 SGHNT, CDR2 YENEEA. CDR3 sequence reads: CASSPGNLAGAINNEQFF. The CDR3 coding sequence is TGTGCCAGCAGCCCAGGTAACCTAGCGGGGGCGATAAATAATGAGCAGTTCTTC.

V and J are TRBV4-3 and TRBJ1-4; 7 nucleotides align to TRBD1. This CDR3 contains 15 residues. The junction had 1 base not matched to a gene; V was cut back by 2 bases and J by 1 base. In germline, CDR1 is LGHNA, CDR2 YSLEER. CDR3 DNA sequence: TGCGCCAGCAGCCAACACAGGGGAACTAATGAAAAACTGTTTTTT. Its protein product is CASSQHRGTNEKLFF.

V and J are TRBV3-1 (or the pseudogene TRBV3-2) and TRBJ2-1; 7 bases are a match to TRBD2. This CDR3 is built from 16 residues. Trimming cost V 4 bases and J 3 bases; bases outside gene matches: 9. Germline-derived CDR1 and CDR2 are LGHDT and YNNKEL (reference sequence). The CDR3 spells CASSPGRGENYNEQFF. Written as DNA, the CDR3 is TGTGCCAGCAGCCCGGGGAGGGGAGAGAACTACAATGAGCAGTTCTTC.

The chain is built from TRBV6-5 and TRBJ2-3; the match to TRBD2 covers 11 bases. V trimming: 9 bases; J trimming: 2 bases; junction bases outside the gene matches: 4. The CDR3 totals 14 residues. Germline loops: CDR1 MNHEY, CDR2 SVGAGI. CDR3 sequence reads: CASTSGRDTDTQYF. The CDR3 coding sequence is TGTGCCAGTACTAGCGGGAGAGACACAGATACGCAGTATTTT.

The table lists this clone with a count of one. In DNA, the CDR3 is TGTGCCAGCAGGCCCAGCAGGGGGTACACCGGGGAGCTGTTTTTT. Encoded protein: CASRPSRGYTGELFF. V is TRBV28 and J is TRBJ2-2, with 7 bases that match TRBD1. CDR1 is MDHEN, CDR2 SYDVKM, per germline. V lost 6 bases, J lost 3 bases, and 7 bases stayed unmatched. This CDR3 is built from 15 residues.

This clone was counted once. This sequence joins TRBV12-3 or TRBV12-4 and TRBJ1-2, with 8 nucleotides matching TRBD1. After removal of 6 bases from V and 6 bases from J, the junction contained 6 bases not matched to a gene. This CDR3 is built from 13 residues. The CDR3, as DNA: TGTGCCAGCAGGTTGACAGGGGTGGATGGCTACACCTTC. Translation gives CASRLTGVDGYTF.

V usage is TRBV7-3 and J usage is TRBJ1-1; D perhaps matches TRBD1 (5 bases). Germline CDR1 reads SGHTA; CDR2 reads FQGTGA. Trimming stripped 2 bases from V and 1 base from J, with 8 bases between. The length of the CDR3 is 14 residues. This CDR3 is CASSLQGTNTEAFF. The CDR3 bases are TGTGCCAGCAGCTTACAGGGCACGAACACTGAAGCTTTCTTT.

The rearrangement joins TRBV30 to TRBJ1-1; D remains unclear. The CDR3 is 12 amino acids. Trimming took off 4 bases at V and 4 bases at J, with 10 bases between the two ends. Germline-derived CDR1 and CDR2 are GTSNPN and SVGIG (reference sequence). The chain's CDR3 is CAWNSGRTEAFF. The DNA for the CDR3 is TGTGCCTGGAACAGCGGCCGCACTGAAGCTTTCTTT.

This chain uses TRBV30 with TRBJ2-2; 8 nucleotides match TRBD2. Germline V gene sequence: CDR1 GTSNPN, CDR2 SVGIG (reference sequence). This CDR3 spans 14 amino acids. With 7 bases clipped from V and 5 bases from J, the junction kept 9 bases outside the gene matches. The CDR3 region has the DNA TGTGCCTCAACGGCGGGAGGAAGGACCGGGGAGCTGTTTTTT. Amino acids: CASTAGGRTGELFF.

The rearrangement joins TRBV5-1 to TRBJ2-7; D is perhaps TRBD2 (6 bases). Trimming left V 2 bases short and J 1 base short, with 16 bases between. CDR1 and CDR2 from the germline V gene are SGHRS and YFSETQ. The CDR3 spans 16 residues. CDR3 nucleotide sequence: TGCGCCAGCAGCTTCACGGGGACGGAGGGTTCCTACGAGCAGTACTTC. Translating it yields CASSFTGTEGSYEQYF.

This chain links TRBV6-2 or TRBV6-3 with TRBJ2-3; D perhaps matches TRBD2 (6 bases). There are 13 residues in the CDR3. Germline V gene sequence: CDR1 MNHEY, CDR2 SVGEGT. V dropped 5 bases and J dropped 4 bases, with 10 bases sitting between them. DNA of the CDR3: TGTGCCAGCAGTAGACTAGAACCAGATACGCAGTATTTT. Translation gives CASSRLEPDTQYF.